Given below is one T cell receptor (beta chain) in context. Its antigen is still unknown. This entry belongs to a study of Ad26.COV2.S vaccination and SARS-CoV-2 variants. Findings of the study overall: People given the vaccine had a wider spike-specific TCR breadth than placebo recipients did.

The CDR3 has 14 residues. The V gene lost 0 bases and the J gene lost 4 bases, with 11 bases spanning the gap. Germline V gene lookup returns CDR1 SGDLS and CDR2 YYNGEE. Sequencing was performed with immunoSEQ multiplex PCR; in TCRdb, only in-frame clones are kept and a portion is missing. Of roughly 380,000 clones listed, approximately 87% were seen once; the top ten hold 3.6%. Treatment of the sample: around 19 received Ad26.COV2.S at low or high dose, single or two shots; roughly 5 received placebo; per-sample allocation not given. Material that was analyzed had been drawn on day 63 after the first vaccine or placebo injection.

The specimen was peripheral blood, collected in a trial of Ad26.COV2.S vaccine versus placebo. The receptor was isolated from a person aged 18 to 59 who received the Ad26.COV2.S COVID-19 vaccine or a placebo. The chain links TRBV9 to TRBJ2-7; a possible D gene is TRBD1 (5 bases). CDR3 sequence reads: CASSVGGREYEQYF. CDR3 DNA sequence: TGTGCCAGCAGCGTAGGTGGCAGGGAATACGAGCAGTACTTC.